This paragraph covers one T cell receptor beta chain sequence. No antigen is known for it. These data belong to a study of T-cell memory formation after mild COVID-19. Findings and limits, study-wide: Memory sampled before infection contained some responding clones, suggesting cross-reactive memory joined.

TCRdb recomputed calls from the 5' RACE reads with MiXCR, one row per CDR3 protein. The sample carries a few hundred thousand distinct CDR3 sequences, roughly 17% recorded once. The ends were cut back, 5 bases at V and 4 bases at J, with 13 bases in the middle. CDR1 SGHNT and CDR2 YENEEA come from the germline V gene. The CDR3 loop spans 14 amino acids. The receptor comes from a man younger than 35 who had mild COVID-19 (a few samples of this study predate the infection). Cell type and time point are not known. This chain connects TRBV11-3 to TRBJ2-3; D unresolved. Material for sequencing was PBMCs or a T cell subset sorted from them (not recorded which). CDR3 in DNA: TGTGCCAGCAGCCCGGTGGAGTCACCAGATACGCAGTATTTT. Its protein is CASSPVESPDTQYF.